What follows describes a single T cell receptor beta chain. TCRdb itself ran the reads through MiXCR, one entry per CDR3 protein. The sample has a few hundred thousand distinct CDR3 sequences; about a quarter are singletons. The CDR3 spans 16 residues. Germline CDR1 and CDR2: SGHTA and FQGNSA. Trimming shortened V by 5 bases and J by 2 bases, and 18 bases separated the two germline ends. The source of the sample is a study of T cell repertoires in cytomegalovirus infection. The sample consisted of PBMCs. This clonotype originated in a human donor in good health (CMV status not recorded). Some clones in this sample may be carry-over from other donors' samples. The chain has TRBV7-2 and TRBJ2-5; a weak D match, TRBD2 (7 bases). CDR3 DNA: TGTGCCAGCAGCCCTAGAGGGGGAGGGCCTCAAGAGACCCAGTACTTC. This sequence encodes CASSPRGGGPQETQYF.